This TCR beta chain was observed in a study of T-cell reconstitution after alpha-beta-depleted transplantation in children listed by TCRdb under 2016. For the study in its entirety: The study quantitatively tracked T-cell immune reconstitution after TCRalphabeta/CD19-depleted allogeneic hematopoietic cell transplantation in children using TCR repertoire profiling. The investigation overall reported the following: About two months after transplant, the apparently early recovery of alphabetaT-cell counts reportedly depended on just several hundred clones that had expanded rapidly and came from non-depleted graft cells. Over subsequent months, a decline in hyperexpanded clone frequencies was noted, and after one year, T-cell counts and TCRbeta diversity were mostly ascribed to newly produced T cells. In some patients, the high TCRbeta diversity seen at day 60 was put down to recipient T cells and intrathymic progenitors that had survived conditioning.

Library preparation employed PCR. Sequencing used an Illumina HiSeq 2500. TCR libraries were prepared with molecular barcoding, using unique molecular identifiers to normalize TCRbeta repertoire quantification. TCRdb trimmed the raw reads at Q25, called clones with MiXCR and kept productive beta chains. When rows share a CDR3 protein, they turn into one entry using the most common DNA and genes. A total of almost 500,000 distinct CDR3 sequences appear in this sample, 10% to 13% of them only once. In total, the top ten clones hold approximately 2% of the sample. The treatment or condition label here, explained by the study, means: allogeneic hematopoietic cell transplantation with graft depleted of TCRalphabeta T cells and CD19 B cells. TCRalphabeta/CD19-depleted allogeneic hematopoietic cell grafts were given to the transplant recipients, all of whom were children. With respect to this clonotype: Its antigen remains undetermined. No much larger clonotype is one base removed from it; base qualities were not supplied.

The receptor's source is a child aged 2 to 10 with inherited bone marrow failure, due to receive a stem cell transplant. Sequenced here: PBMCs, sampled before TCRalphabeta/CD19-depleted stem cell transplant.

The DNA sequence follows: TGTGCCAGCAGCTTTAGAGCGGGGACCCAAGAGACCCAGTACTTC. This translates into CASSFRAGTQETQYF. The sequence is built from TRBV7-9 and TRBJ2-5, and 7 junctional nucleotides match TRBD2. The junction shows trimming of 3 bases on V and 1 base on J, and the gene matches do not reach 5 bases of it. The CDR3 measures 15 amino acids from cysteine to phenylalanine. Only CDR3 DNA is held: 45 bases, read in frame from base 1. The CDR1 and CDR2 encoded by the germline V gene (reference sequence) are SEHNR and FQNEAQ.